This TCR beta chain was captured in a study of blood T cell repertoires in COVID-19 (dated by TCRdb to 2020 to 2022). Study-wide context: Collaborator samples came from the United States, Italy and Spain and covered acute and convalescent phases of COVID-19. The repertoires were released in a freely available public database meant as a resource for research on the immune response to SARS-CoV-2. The material from the prospective study consisted of cDNA or gDNA derived from T cells, B-cell-depleted T cells, or PBMCs. Deeply sampled blood TCRbeta repertoires from subjects exposed to, actively infected with, or recovered from COVID-19 were included in the dataset. Sample metadata almost always included a de-identified subject ID, COVID-19 status, age in years and sex. HLA class I and class II types, where available, came from metadata supplied by the sample provider rather than from assay-based typing. The samples were drawn from the first 160 participants of the ongoing ImmuneRACE study and from 1,200 or so subjects provided by 6 global collaborators. Study-wide conclusions, independent of this receptor: The amount of clinical and demographic metadata varied by source and participant and was provided uncurated.

As concerns this clone: Its antigen is unknown. No quality values exist for individual bases; no much larger clone is one base distant.

Each collaborating institution followed its own protocols to collect whole blood in K2EDTA tubes. For TCRbeta analysis, collaborator samples were shipped as frozen whole blood, as isolated PBMCs, or as DNA extracted from either sample type. TCRbeta CDR3 regions were amplified from genomic DNA using the immunoSEQ Assay, a bias-controlled multiplex PCR. In the authors' own workflow: The number of nucleated cells in each sample was estimated from the amplification of reference gene primers within the assay. To quantify the absolute abundance of each unique TCRbeta CDR3 rearrangement, sequence reads were collapsed and filtered. For each sample, productive Simpson clonality was calculated as the square root of Simpson's diversity index over productive rearrangements. TCRdb stores this immuneACCESS table with in-frame sequences only. Part of the clones is absent; in the studies checked, under half of the shortfall reflects unresolved V genes, and no reason is known for the rest. V and J calls and clone size come straight from that table; D and trimming were deduced from the DNA. Recorded for this sample are approximately 150,000 clones; approximately 89% of them occurred a single time. In total, the top ten clones hold around 1.6% of the sample.

CDR1 is given as SGDLS and CDR2 as YYNGEE, both from the germline V gene. Measured from the cysteine to the phenylalanine, the CDR3 is 13 residues long. Just CDR3 DNA is preserved here, 39 bases in frame from base 1. Germline trimming: 3 bases from V, 9 bases from J; junction bases outside gene matches: 4. This clonotype originated in a human donor in a cohort sampled during active COVID-19. Specimen: peripheral blood. The chain is made from TRBV9 and TRBJ2-1; 9 bases in between match TRBD2. In nucleotides, the sequence is TGTGCCAGCAGCGGGGGTAGCGGGGGTGAGCAGTTCTTC. Its product reads: CASSGGSGGEQFF.